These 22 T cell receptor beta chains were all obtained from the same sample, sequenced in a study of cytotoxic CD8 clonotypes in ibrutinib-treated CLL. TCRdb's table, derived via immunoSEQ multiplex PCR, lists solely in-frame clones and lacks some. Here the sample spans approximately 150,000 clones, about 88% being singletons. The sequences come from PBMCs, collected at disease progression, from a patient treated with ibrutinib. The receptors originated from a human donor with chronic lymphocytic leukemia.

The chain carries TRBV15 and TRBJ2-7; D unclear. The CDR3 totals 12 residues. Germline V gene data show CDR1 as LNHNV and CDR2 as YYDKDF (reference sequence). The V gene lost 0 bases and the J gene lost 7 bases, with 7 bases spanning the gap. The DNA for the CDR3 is TGTGCCACCAGCAGAGATATAGGGGAGCAGTACTTC. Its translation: CATSRDIGEQYF.

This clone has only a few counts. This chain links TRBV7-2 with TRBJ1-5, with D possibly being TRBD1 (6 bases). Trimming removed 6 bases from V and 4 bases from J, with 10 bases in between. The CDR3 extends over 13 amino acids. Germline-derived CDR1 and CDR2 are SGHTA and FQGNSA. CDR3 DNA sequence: TGTGCCAGCAGTCGGCAGGGGAATCAGCCCCAGCATTTT. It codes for CASSRQGNQPQHF.

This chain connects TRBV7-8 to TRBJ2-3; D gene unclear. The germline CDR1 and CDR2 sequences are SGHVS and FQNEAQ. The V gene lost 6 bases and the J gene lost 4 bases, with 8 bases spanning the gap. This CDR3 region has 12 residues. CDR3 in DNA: TGTGCCAGCAGGAACCTAGCAGATACGCAGTATTTT. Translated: CASRNLADTQYF.

CDR3 DNA sequence: TGTGCCATCAGTGGTCAGCCAAAGCGGGGTAATCAGCCCCAGCATTTT. Its protein product is CAISGQPKRGNQPQHF. V usage is TRBV10-3 and J usage is TRBJ1-5; D gene ambiguous. Germline V gene sequence: CDR1 ENHRY, CDR2 SYGVKD. Deletions cut 4 bases from V and 4 bases from J, with 17 bases between. This CDR3 has 16 residues.

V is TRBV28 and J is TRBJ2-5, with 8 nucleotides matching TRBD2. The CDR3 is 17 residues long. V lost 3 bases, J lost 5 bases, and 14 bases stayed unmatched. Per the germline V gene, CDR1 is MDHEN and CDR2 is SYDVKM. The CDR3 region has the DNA TGTGCCAGCAGTTTCCCCTACGAAGCGGGAGCGGGGGAGACCCAGTACTTC. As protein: CASSFPYEAGAGETQYF.

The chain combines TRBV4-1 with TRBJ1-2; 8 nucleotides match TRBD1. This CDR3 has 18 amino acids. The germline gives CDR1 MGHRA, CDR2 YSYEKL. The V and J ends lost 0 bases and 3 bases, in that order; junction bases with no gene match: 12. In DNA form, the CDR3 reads TGCGCCAGCAGCCAAGAAAGCGACAGGGGTCGGACCGACTATGGCTACACCTTC. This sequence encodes CASSQESDRGRTDYGYTF.

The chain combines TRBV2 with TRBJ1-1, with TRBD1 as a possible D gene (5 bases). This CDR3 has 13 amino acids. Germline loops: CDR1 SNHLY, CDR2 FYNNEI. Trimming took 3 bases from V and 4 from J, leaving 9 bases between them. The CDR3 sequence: CASSEGRVTEAFF. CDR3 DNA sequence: TGTGCCAGCAGTGAGGGCAGGGTCACTGAAGCTTTCTTT.

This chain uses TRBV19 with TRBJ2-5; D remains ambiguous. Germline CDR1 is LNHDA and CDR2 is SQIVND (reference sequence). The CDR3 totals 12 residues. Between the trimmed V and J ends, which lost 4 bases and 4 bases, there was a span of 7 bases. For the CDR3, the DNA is TGTGCCAGTAGTACCTTAGGAGAGACCCAGTACTTC. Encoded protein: CASSTLGETQYF.

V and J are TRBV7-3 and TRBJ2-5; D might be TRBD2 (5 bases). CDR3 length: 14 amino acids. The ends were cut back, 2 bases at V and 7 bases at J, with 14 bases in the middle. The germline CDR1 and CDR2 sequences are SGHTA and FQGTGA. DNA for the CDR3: TGTGCCAGCAGCTTAGACGGTTGGGAGAGGACCCAGTACTTC. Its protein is CASSLDGWERTQYF.

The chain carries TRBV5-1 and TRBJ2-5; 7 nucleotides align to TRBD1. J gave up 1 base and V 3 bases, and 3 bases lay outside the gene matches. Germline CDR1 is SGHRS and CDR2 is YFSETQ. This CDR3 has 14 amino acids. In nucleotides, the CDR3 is TGCGCCAGCAGCTCGGGACAGATCCAAGAGACCCAGTACTTC. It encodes CASSSGQIQETQYF.

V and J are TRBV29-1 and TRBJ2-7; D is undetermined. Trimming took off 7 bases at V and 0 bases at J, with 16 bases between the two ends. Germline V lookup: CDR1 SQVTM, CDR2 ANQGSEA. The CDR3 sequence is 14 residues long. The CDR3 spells CSATGVVSSYEQYF. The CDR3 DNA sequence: TGCAGCGCCACCGGTGTAGTCAGCTCCTACGAGCAGTACTTC.

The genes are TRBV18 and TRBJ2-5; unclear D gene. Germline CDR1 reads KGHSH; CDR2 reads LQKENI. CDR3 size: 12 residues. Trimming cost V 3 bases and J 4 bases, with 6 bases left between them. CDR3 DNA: TGTGCCAGCTCACCCGCAGGAGAGACCCAGTACTTC. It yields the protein CASSPAGETQYF.

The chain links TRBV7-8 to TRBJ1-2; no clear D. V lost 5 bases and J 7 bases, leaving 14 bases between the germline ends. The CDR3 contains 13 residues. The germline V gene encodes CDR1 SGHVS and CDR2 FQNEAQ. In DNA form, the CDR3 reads TGTGCCAGCAGCCTTAGGGCAGCCCCTGGCTACACCTTC. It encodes CASSLRAAPGYTF.

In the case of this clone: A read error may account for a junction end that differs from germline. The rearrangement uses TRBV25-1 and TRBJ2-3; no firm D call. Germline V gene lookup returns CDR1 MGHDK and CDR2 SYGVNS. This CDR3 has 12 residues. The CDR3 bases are TGTGCCAGCAGTGAAGAGAGCGCCCAATACTTTTTT. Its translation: CASSEESAQYFF.

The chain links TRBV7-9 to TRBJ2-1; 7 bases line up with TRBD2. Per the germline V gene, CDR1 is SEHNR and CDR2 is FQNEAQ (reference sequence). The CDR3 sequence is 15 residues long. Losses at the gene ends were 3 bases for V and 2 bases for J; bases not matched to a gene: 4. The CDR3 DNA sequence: TGTGCCAGCAGCTTCGCTAGCGGTCCCTACAATGAGCAGTTCTTC. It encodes CASSFASGPYNEQFF.

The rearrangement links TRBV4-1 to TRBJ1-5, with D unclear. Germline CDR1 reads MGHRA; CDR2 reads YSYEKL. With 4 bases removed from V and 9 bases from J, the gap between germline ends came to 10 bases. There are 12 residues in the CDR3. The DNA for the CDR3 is TGCGCCAGCAGCCCCCCGGAGGGGCCCCAGCATTTT. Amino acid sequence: CASSPPEGPQHF.

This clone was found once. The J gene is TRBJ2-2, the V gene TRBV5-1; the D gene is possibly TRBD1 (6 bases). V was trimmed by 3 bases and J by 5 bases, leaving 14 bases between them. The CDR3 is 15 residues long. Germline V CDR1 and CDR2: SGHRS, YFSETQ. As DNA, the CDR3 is TGCGCCAGCAGCTGGACAGCCAGTTTAACCGGGGAGCTGTTTTTT. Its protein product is CASSWTASLTGELFF.

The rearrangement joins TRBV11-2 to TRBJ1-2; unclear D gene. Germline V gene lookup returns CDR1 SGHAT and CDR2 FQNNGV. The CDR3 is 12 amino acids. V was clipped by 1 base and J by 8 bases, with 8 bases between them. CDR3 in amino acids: CASSLVSGGYTF. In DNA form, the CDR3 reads TGTGCCAGCAGCTTAGTTTCTGGAGGCTACACCTTC.

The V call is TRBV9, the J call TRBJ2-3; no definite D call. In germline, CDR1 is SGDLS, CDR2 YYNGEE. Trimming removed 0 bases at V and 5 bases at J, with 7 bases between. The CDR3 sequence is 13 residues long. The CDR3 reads CASSVGLLDTQYF. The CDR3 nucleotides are TGTGCCAGCAGCGTAGGCCTACTAGATACGCAGTATTTT.

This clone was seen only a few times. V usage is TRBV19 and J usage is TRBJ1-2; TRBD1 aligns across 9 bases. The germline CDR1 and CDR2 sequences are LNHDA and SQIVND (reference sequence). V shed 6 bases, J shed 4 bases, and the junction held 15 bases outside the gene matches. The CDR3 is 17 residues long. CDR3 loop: CASSRGQGGESVYGYTF. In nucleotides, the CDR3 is TGTGCCAGTAGCCGGGGACAGGGAGGGGAGTCAGTCTATGGCTACACCTTC.

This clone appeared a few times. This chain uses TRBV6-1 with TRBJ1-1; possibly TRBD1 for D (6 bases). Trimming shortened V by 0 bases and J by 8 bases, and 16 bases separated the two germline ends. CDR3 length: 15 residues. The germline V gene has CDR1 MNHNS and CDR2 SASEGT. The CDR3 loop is CASSEALQGGWEAFF. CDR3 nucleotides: TGTGCCAGCAGTGAAGCGCTACAGGGAGGGTGGGAAGCTTTCTTT.

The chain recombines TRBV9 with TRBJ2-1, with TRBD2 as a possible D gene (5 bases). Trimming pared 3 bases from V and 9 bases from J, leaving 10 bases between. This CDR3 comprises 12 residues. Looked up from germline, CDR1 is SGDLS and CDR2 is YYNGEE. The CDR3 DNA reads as TGTGCCAGCAGCGCGGTAGGAGGTGAGCAGTTCTTC. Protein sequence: CASSAVGGEQFF.